This TCR beta chain was retrieved from a study of blood T cell repertoires in COVID-19. Only in-frame clones appear in the TCRdb table, and some are missing; sequencing was by immunoSEQ multiplex PCR. The sample carries 150,000 to 200,000 clones, 88% recorded once. CDR3 length equals 14 residues. V lost 4 bases, J lost 7 bases, and 6 bases stayed unmatched. Germline CDR1 is SGHNT and CDR2 is YENEEA. This sequence was found in a woman aged 30 to 39 with acute or convalescent COVID-19. The chain employs TRBV11-3 and TRBJ2-1; the match to TRBD1 covers 8 bases. The sample was peripheral blood. For the CDR3, the DNA is TGTGCCAGCAGCTCCACCAGGGACAGGAATGAGCAGTTCTTC. It yields the protein CASSSTRDRNEQFF. The full variable domain, with the rest looked up from reference TRBV11-3 and TRBJ2-1, is EAGVVQSPRYKIIEKKQPVAFWCNPISGHNTLYWYLQNLGQGPELLIRYENEEAVDDSQLPKDRFSAERLKGVDSTLKIQPAELGDSAVYLCASSSTRDRNEQFFGPGTRLTVL.